Sequencing of this T cell receptor beta chain was carried out in a study of blood T cell repertoires in COVID-19. Under the authors' procedure: It was from reference gene primer amplification that nucleated cell counts were estimated. Clones were sequenced by immunoSEQ multiplex PCR, and TCRdb holds only the in-frame ones, with some missing. The DNA gave D and trimming, while V, J and clone size come from that table. The sample holds 360,000 or so clones, roughly 90% seen once. This clonotype was obtained from a woman between 25 and 40 years old who had recovered from COVID-19. The sample consisted of PBMCs or T cells enriched from blood (not recorded which).

CDR3 sequence: CASSSFRRGDNQPQHF. The CDR3 DNA follows: TGTGCCAGTAGTTCATTCCGCAGGGGGGACAATCAGCCCCAGCATTTT. V usage is TRBV19 and J usage is TRBJ1-5; 7 bases line up with TRBD1. This CDR3 spans 16 amino acids. Germline V CDR1 and CDR2: LNHDA, SQIVND (reference sequence). Trimming removed 5 bases from V and 3 bases from J; junction bases left unmatched: 10.